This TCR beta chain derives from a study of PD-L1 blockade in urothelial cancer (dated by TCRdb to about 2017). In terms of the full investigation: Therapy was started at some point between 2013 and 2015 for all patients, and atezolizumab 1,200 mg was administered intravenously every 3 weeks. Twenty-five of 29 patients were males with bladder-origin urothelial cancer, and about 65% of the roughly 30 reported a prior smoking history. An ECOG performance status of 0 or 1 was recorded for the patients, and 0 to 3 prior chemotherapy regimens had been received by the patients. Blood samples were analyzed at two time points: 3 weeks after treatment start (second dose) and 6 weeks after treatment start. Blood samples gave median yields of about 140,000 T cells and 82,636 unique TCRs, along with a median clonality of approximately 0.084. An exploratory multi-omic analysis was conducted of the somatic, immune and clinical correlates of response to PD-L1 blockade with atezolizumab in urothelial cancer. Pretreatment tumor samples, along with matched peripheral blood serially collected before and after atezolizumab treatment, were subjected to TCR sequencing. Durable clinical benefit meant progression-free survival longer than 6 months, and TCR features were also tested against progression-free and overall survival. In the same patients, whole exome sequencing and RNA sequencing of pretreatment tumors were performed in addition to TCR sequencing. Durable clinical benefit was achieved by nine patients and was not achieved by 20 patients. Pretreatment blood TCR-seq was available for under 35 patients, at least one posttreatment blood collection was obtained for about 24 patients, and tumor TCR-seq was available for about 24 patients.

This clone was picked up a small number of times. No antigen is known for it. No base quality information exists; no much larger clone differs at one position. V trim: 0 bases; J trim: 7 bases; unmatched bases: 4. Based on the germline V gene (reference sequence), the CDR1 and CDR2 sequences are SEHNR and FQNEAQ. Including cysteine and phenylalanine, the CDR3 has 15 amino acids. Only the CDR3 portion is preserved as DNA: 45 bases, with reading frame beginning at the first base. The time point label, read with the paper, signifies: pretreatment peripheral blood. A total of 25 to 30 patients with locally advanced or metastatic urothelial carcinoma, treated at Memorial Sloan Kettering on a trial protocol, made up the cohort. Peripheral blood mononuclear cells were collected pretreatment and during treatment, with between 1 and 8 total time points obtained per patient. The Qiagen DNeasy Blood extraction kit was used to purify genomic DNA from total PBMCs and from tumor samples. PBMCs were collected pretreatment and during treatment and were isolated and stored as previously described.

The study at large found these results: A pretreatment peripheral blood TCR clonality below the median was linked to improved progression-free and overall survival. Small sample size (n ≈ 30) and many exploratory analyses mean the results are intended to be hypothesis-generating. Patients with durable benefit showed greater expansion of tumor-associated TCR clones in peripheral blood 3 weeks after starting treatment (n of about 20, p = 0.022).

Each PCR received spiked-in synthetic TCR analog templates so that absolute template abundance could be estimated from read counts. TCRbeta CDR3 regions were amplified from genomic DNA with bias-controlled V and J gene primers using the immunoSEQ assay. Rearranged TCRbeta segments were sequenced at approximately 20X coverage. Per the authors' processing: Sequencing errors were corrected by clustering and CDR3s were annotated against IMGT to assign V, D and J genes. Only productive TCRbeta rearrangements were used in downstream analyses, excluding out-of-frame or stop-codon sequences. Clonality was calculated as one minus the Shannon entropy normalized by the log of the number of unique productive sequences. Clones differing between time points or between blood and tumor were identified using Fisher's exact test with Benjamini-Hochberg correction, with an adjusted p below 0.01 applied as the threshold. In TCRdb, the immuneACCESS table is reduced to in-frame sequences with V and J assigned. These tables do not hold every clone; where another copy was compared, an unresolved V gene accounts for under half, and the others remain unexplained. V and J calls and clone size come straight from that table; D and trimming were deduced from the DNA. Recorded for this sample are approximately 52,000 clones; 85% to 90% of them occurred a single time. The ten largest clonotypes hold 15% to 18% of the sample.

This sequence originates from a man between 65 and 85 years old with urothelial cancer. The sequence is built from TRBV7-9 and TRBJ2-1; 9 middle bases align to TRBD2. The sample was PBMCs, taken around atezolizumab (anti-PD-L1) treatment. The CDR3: CASSLASGRRNEQFF. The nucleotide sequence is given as TGTGCCAGCAGCTTAGCCAGCGGGAGGCGTAATGAGCAGTTCTTC.